What follows is one T cell receptor beta chain and its context. Recruited during active infection, patients (from Seattle) were subsequently followed longitudinally. V was pared by 0 bases and J by 6 bases, with 5 bases of the junction left unmatched. Germline V gene sequence: CDR1 SGHNT, CDR2 YYREEE (reference sequence). This CDR3 comprises 14 residues. The data derive from a study of blood T cell repertoires in COVID-19. Study-wide background: COVID-19 samples collected from the United States, Italy and Spain covered acute and convalescent phases.

Sequenced by immunoSEQ multiplex PCR; TCRdb stores in-frame clones only, minus some. The profile covers 150,000 to 200,000 clones, with 75% to 85% appearing a single time and 9.5% to 11% taken by the ten largest. This chain connects TRBV5-4 to TRBJ1-1; 7 bases fit TRBD1. This TCR derives from a woman between 40 and 55 years old with COVID-19, enrolled during active disease. The sequencing sample was made of peripheral blood. The CDR3 loop reads CASSLGGGGSEAFF. Here the CDR3 DNA reads TGTGCCAGCAGCTTGGGAGGGGGCGGTTCTGAAGCTTTCTTT.